This passage covers 8 T cell receptor beta chains from one sample sequenced in a study of shared clonotypes between healthy human individuals. Sequencing used immunoSEQ multiplex PCR; TCRdb keeps in-frame clones, though not all of them. The table lists about 2.4 million clones, more than 90% of them singletons, with over 0.12% in the top ten. Source material: naive CD4+ T cells sorted from blood. The sample's subset: CD45RA+ positively selected. The receptors shown here come from a man between 18 and 35 years old in good health.

The chain couples TRBV7-6 to TRBJ1-1, with a tentative D call TRBD1 (5 bases). From germline, CDR1 is SGHVS and CDR2 FNYEAQ. V was cut by 4 bases and J by 4 bases, with 16 bases left in between. The CDR3 sequence is 15 residues long. The CDR3 DNA reads TGTGCCAGCAGCTCCGGAGCGGGGGTGAGCACTGAAGCTTTCTTT. Its translation: CASSSGAGVSTEAFF. Combining the CDR3 with reference TRBV7-6 and TRBJ1-1 gives the whole variable domain GAGVSQSPRYKVTKRGQDVALRCDPISGHVSLYWYRQALGQGPEFLTYFNYEAQQDKSGLPNDRFSAERPEGSISTLTIQRTEQRDSAMYRCASSSGAGVSTEAFFGQGTRLTVV.

The rearrangement links TRBV5-6 to TRBJ2-7, with no clear D. Deletions cut 0 bases from V and 2 bases from J, with 9 bases between. Germline assignment: CDR1 SGHDT and CDR2 YYEEEE. This CDR3 region has 14 residues. The CDR3 DNA is TGTGCCAGCAGCTTGGAACTACCCCCCTACGAGCAGTACTTC. The encoded protein is CASSLELPPYEQYF.

As for this clone: At the DNA level, this CDR3 is encoded by other sequences in the same sample as well. The rearrangement uses TRBV9 and TRBJ2-1; D is unresolved. Germline CDR1 is SGDLS and CDR2 is YYNGEE. The CDR3 loop spans 13 amino acids. The V gene lost 3 bases and the J gene lost 5 bases, with 9 bases spanning the gap. The CDR3 DNA reads as TGTGCCAGCAGCGGCGGTTTCGACAATGAGCAGTTCTTC. Translated: CASSGGFDNEQFF. The full variable domain, in which reference TRBV9 and TRBJ2-1 provide the parts outside the CDR3, is DSGVTQTPKHLITATGQRVTLRCSPRSGDLSVYWYQQSLDQGLQFLIQYYNGEERAKGNILERFSAQQFPDLHSELNLSSLELGDSALYFCASSGGFDNEQFFGPGTRLTVL.

This rearrangement joins TRBV6-1 to TRBJ1-2; a weak D match, TRBD1 (6 bases). The CDR3 consists of 14 residues. Germline assignment: CDR1 MNHNS and CDR2 SASEGT. The ends were cut back, 3 bases at V and 2 bases at J, with 10 bases in the middle. CDR3 in DNA: TGTGCCAGCAGTGAGGGACACGCGAACTATGGCTACACCTTC. Translated: CASSEGHANYGYTF.

The table lists this clone with a few counts. This CDR3 is also generated by other DNA sequences in the sample. CDR3 coding DNA: TGTGCCTGGAGTGTAAGGACAGGGGGGAATGAAAAACTGTTTTTT. The encoded protein is CAWSVRTGGNEKLFF. This chain joins TRBV30 and TRBJ1-4; 10 bases are a match to TRBD1. V lost 0 bases to trimming and J lost 5 bases; unmatched junction nucleotides: 3. The germline V gene has CDR1 GTSNPN and CDR2 SVGIG (reference sequence). The CDR3 runs to 15 residues.

This chain uses TRBV7-2 with TRBJ2-6, with 8 bases matching TRBD2. Per the germline V gene, CDR1 is SGHTA and CDR2 is FQGNSA. This CDR3 spans 16 amino acids. J lost 4 bases, V lost 1 base, and 3 bases had no gene match. The CDR3 reads CASSLGAGVGANVLTF. The DNA of the CDR3 is TGTGCCAGCAGCTTAGGAGCGGGAGTGGGGGCCAACGTCCTGACTTTC.

Of note for this clone: Other DNA sequences of this sample code for an identical CDR3. The rearrangement joins TRBV30 to TRBJ2-2, with D perhaps matching TRBD1 or TRBD2 (5 bases each). Deletions cut 0 bases from V and 5 bases from J, with 10 bases between. This CDR3 is built from 14 residues. From germline, CDR1 is GTSNPN and CDR2 SVGIG (reference sequence). CDR3 residues: CAWSVPGPTGELFF. The DNA for the CDR3 is TGTGCCTGGAGTGTACCGGGGCCGACCGGGGAGCTGTTTTTT.

Written as DNA, the CDR3 is TGTGCCAGTAGGGACAGGGCTAATGAAAAACTGTTTTTT. Amino acid sequence: CASRDRANEKLFF. The V gene is TRBV19, the J gene TRBJ1-4, with 8 bases that match TRBD1. Germline CDR1 reads LNHDA; CDR2 reads SQIVND (reference sequence). The CDR3 totals 13 residues. V gave up 6 bases and J gave up 3 bases; unmatched junction bases: 0.